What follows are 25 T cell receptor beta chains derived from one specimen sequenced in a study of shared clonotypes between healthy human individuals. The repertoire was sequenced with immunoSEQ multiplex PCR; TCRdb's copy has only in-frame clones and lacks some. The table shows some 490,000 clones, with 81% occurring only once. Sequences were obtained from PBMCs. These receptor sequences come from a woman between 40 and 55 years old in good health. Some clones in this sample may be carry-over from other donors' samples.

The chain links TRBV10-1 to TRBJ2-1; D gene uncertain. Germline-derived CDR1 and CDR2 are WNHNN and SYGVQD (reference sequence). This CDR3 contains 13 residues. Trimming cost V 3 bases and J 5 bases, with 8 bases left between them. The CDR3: CASSDYRNNEQFF. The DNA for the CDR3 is TGCGCCAGCAGTGACTACCGCAACAATGAGCAGTTCTTC.

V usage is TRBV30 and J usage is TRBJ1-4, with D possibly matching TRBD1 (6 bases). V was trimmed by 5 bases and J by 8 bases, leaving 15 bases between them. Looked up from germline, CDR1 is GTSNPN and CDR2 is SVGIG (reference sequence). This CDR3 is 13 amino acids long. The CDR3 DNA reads TGTGCCTGGGGTGGTGGGACAAAGGAAAAACTGTTTTTT. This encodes CAWGGGTKEKLFF.

The CDR3 bases are TGTGCCTGGAGTAGGGGACAGGCGGGCACCGGGGAGCTGTTTTTT. Amino acid sequence: CAWSRGQAGTGELFF. The chain combines TRBV30 with TRBJ2-2; 8 bases fit TRBD1. The CDR3 extends over 15 amino acids. V shed 2 bases and J 4 bases; nucleotides not matched to a gene: 6. Germline-derived CDR1 and CDR2 are GTSNPN and SVGIG (reference sequence).

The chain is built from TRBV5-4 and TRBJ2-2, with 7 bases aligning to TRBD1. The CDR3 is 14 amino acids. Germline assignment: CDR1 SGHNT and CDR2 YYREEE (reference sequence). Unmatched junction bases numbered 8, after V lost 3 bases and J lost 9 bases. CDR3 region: CASSSGQQGRELFF. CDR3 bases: TGTGCCAGCAGCTCGGGACAACAGGGGAGGGAGCTGTTTTTT.

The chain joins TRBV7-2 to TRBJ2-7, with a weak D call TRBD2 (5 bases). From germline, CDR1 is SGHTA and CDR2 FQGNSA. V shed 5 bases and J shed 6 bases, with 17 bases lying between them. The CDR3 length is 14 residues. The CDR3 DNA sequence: TGTGCCAGCAGCCCCTGGACGAGGGCGGCCGAGCAGTACTTC. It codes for CASSPWTRAAEQYF. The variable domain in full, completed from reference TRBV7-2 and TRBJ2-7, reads GAGVSQSPSNKVTEKGKDVELRCDPISGHTALYWYRQSLGQGLEFLIYFQGNSAPDKSGLPSDRFSAERTGGSVSTLTIQRTQQEDSAVYLCASSPWTRAAEQYFGPGTRLTVT.

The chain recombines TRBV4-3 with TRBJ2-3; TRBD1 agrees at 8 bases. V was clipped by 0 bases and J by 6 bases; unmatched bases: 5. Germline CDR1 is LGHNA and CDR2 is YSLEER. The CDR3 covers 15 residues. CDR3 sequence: CASSQDAGGSDTQYF. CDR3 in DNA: TGCGCCAGCAGCCAAGATGCAGGGGGCAGCGATACGCAGTATTTT.

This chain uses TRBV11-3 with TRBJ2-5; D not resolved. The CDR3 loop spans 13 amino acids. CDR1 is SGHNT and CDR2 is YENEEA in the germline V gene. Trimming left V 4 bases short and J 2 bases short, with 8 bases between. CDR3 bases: TGTGCCAGCAGCTCCCAAGAACAAGAGACCCAGTACTTC. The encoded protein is CASSSQEQETQYF.

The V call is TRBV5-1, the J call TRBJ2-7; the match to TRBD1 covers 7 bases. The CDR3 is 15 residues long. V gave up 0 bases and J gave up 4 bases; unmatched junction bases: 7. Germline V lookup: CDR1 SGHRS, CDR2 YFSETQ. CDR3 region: CASSLVEGGIYEQYF. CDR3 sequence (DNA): TGCGCCAGCAGCTTGGTGGAAGGGGGCATTTACGAGCAGTACTTC.

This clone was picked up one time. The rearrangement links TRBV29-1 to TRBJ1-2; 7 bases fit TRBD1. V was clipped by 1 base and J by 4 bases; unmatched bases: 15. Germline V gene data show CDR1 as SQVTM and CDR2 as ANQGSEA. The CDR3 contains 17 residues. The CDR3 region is CSVEGEQGRGTGYGYTF. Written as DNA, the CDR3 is TGCAGCGTTGAAGGGGAACAGGGCAGGGGGACTGGCTATGGCTACACCTTC. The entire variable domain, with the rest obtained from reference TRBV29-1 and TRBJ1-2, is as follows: SAVISQKPSRDICQRGTSLTIQCQVDSQVTMMFWYRQQPGQSLTLIATANQGSEATYESGFVIDKFPISRPNLTFSTLTVSNMSPEDSSIYLCSVEGEQGRGTGYGYTFGSGTRLTVV.

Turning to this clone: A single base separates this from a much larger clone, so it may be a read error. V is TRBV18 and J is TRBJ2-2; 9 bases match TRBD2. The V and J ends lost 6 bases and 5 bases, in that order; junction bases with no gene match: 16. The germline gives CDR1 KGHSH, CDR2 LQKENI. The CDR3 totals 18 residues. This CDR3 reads CASSPTQVAGVVTGELFF. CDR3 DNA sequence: TGTGCCAGCTCTCCCACACAAGTAGCGGGAGTAGTAACCGGGGAGCTGTTTTTT.

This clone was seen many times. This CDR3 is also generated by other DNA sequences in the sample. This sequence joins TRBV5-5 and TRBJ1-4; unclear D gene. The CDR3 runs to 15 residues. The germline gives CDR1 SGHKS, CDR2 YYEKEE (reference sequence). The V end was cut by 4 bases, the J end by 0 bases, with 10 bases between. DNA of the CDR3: TGTGCCAGCAGCCCCCTGGTCGCAACTAATGAAAAACTGTTTTTT. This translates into CASSPLVATNEKLFF.

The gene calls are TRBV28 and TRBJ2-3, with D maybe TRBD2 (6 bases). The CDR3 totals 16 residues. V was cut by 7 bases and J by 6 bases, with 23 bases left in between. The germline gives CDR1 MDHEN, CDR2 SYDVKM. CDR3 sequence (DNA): TGTGCCAGCATCTCTGCGACTAGTGGGATGTGGGATACGCAGTATTTT. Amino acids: CASISATSGMWDTQYF.

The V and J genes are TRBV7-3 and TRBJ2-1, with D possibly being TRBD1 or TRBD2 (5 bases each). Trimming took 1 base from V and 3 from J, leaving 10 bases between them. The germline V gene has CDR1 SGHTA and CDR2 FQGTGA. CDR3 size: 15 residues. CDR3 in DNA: TGTGCCAGCAGCTTAATGGGGGTAGGCTACAATGAGCAGTTCTTC. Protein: CASSLMGVGYNEQFF.

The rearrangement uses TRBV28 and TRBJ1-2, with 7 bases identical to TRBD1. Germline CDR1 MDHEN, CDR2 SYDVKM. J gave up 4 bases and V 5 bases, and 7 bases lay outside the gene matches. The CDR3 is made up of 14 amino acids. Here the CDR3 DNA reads TGTGCCAGCAGTGTGACAGGGCGGGTCTATGGCTACACCTTC. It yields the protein CASSVTGRVYGYTF.

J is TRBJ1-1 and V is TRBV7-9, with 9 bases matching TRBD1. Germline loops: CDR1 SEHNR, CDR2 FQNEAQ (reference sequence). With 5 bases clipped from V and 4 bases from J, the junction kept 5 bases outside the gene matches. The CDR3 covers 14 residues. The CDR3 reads CASSPTTGGTEAFF. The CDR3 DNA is TGTGCCAGCAGCCCAACGACAGGGGGCACTGAAGCTTTCTTT.

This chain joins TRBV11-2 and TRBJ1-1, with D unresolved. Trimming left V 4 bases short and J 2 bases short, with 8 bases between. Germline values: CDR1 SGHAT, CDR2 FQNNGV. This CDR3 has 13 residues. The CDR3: CASSSEFNTEAFF. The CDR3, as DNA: TGTGCCAGCAGCTCGGAATTCAACACTGAAGCTTTCTTT.

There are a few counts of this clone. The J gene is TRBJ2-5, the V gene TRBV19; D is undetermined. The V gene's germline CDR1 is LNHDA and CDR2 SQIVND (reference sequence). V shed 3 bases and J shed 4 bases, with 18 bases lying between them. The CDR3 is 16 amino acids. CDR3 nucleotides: TGTGCCAGTAGTATCACGGGCAGCAGGTCTATAGAGACCCAGTACTTC. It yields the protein CASSITGSRSIETQYF.

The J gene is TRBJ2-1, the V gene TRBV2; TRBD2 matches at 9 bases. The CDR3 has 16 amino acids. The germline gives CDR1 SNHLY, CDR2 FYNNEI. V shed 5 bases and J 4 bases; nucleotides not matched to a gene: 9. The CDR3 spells CASSKASGMGYNEQFF. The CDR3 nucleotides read TGTGCCAGCAGTAAGGCTAGCGGGATGGGATACAATGAGCAGTTCTTC. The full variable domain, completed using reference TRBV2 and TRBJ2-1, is EPEVTQTPSHQVTQMGQEVILRCVPISNHLYFYWYRQILGQKVEFLVSFYNNEISEKSEIFDDQFSVERPDGSNFTLKIRSTKLEDSAMYFCASSKASGMGYNEQFFGPGTRLTVL.

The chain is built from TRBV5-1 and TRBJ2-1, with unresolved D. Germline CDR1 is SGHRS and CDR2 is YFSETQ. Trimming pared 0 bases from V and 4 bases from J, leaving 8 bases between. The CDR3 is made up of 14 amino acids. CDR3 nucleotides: TGCGCCAGCAGCTTGGATACAGAGTACAATGAGCAGTTCTTC. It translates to CASSLDTEYNEQFF.

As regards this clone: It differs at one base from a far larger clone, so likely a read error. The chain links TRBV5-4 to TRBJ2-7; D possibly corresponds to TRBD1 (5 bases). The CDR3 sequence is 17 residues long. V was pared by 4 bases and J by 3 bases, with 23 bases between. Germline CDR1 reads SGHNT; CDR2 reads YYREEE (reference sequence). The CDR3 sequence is CASSEGQTFGPIYEQYF. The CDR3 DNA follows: TGTGCCAGCAGCGAAGGACAAACCTTCGGGCCGATCTACGAGCAGTACTTC.

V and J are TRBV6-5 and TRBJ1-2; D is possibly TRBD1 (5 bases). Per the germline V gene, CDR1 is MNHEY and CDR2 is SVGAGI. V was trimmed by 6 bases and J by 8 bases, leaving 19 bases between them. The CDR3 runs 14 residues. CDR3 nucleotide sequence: TGTGCCAGCAGACCCACCGGTCAGGGACGGGGCTACACCTTC. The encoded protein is CASRPTGQGRGYTF.

The CDR3 is CASSPRTSGNNEQFF. Written as DNA, the CDR3 is TGTGCCAGCTCACCTCGGACTAGCGGTAACAATGAGCAGTTCTTC. The J gene is TRBJ2-1, the V gene TRBV18, with 10 nucleotides matching TRBD2. The V gene's germline CDR1 is KGHSH and CDR2 LQKENI. Germline trimming cut 3 bases from V and 5 bases from J; bases unmatched to any gene: 4. This CDR3 comprises 15 residues. The full variable domain, with the rest looked up from reference TRBV18 and TRBJ2-1, is NAGVMQNPRHLVRRRGQEARLRCSPMKGHSHVYWYRQLPEEGLKFMVYLQKENIIDESGMPKERFSAEFPKEGPSILRIQQVVRGDSAAYFCASSPRTSGNNEQFFGPGTRLTVL.

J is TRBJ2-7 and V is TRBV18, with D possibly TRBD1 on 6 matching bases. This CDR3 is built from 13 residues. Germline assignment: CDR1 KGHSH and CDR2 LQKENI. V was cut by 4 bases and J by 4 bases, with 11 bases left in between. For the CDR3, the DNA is TGTGCCAGCTCACTCAGACAGGAGTACGAGCAGTACTTC. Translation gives CASSLRQEYEQYF.

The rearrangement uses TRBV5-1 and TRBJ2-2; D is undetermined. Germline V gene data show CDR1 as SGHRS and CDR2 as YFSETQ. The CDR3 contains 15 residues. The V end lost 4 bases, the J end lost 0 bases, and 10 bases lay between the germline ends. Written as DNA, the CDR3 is TGCGCCAGCAGCCCCATAGTGTCGAACACCGGGGAGCTGTTTTTT. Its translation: CASSPIVSNTGELFF.

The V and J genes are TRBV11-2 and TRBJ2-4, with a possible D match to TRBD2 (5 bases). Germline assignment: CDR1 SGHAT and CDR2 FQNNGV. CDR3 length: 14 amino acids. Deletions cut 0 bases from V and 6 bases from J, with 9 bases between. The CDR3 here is CASSLDGSPNIQYF. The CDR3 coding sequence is TGTGCCAGCAGCTTAGATGGGAGCCCAAACATTCAGTACTTC.